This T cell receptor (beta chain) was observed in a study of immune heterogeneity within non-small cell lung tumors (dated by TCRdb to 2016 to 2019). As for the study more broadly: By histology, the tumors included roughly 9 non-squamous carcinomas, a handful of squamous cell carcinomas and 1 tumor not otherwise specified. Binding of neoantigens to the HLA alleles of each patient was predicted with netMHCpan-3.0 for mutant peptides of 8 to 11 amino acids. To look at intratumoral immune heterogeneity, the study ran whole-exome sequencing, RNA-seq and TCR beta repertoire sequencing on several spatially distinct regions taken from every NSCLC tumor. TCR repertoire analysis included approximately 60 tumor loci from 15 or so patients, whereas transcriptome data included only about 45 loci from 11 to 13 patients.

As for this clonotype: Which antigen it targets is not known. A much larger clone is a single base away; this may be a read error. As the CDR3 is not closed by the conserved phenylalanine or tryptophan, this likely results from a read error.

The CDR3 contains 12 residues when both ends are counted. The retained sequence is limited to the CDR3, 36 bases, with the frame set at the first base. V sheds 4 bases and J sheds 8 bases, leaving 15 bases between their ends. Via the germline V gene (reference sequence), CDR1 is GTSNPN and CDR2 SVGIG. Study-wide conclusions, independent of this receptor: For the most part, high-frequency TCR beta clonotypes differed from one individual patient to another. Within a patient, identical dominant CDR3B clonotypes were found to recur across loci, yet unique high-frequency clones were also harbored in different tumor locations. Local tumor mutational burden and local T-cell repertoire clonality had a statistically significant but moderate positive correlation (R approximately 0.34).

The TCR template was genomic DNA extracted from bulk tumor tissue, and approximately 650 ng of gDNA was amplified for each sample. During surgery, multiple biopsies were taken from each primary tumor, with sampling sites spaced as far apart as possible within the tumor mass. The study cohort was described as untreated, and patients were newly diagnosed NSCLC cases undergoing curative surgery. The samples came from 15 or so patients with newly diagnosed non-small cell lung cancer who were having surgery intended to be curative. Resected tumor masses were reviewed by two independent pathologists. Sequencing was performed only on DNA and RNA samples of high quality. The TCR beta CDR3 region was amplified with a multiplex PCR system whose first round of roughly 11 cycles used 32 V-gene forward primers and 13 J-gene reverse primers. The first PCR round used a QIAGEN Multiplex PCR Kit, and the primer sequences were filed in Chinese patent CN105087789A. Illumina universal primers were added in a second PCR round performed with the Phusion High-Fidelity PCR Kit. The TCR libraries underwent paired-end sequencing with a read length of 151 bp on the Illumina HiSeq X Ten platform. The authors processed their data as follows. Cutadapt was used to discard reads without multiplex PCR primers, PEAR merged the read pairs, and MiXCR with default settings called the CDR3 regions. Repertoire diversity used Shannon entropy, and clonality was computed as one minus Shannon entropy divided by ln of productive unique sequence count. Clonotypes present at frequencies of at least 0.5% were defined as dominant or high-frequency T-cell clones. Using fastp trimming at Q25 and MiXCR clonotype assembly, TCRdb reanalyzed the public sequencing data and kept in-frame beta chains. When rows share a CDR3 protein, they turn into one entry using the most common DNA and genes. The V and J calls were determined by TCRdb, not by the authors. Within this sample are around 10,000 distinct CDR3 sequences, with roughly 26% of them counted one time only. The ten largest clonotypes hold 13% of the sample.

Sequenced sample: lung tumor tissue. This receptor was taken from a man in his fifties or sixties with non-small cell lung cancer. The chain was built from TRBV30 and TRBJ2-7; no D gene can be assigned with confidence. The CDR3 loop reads CAWNQGQVKQYL. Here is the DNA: TGTGCCTGGAATCAAGGTCAGGTCAAGCAGTACCTC.